Shown below are 28 T cell receptor beta chains from a single sample sequenced in a study of blood T cell repertoires in COVID-19. Produced via immunoSEQ multiplex PCR; TCRdb's table is partial and in-frame only. The sample lists fewer than 100,000 clones; approximately 86% were seen once. Sequenced: peripheral blood. The receptors were gathered from a man between 60 and 75 years old with acute or convalescent COVID-19.

This chain connects TRBV5-1 to TRBJ2-1, with D maybe TRBD2 (6 bases). Germline loops: CDR1 SGHRS, CDR2 YFSETQ. The length of the CDR3 is 15 residues. V was trimmed by 0 bases and J by 4 bases, leaving 11 bases between them. As DNA, the CDR3 is TGCGCCAGCAGCTTGGGAACTAGCCCATACAATGAGCAGTTCTTC. It encodes CASSLGTSPYNEQFF.

This chain joins TRBV19 and TRBJ1-5; TRBD1 aligns across 10 bases. The CDR3 length is 14 residues. With 6 bases clipped from V and 6 bases from J, the junction kept 5 bases outside the gene matches. The germline gives CDR1 LNHDA, CDR2 SQIVND (reference sequence). CDR3 sequence reads: CASRGTGDFQPQHF. Here the CDR3 DNA reads TGTGCCAGTAGGGGGACAGGGGATTTTCAGCCCCAGCATTTT.

Written as DNA, the CDR3 is TGTGCCAGCAGCTTAGAGGCAGGGGGCTCCTATAATTCACCCCTCCACTTT. Encoded protein: CASSLEAGGSYNSPLHF. The chain employs TRBV7-2 and TRBJ1-6, with 7 positions matching TRBD1. The CDR3 consists of 17 residues. CDR1 is SGHTA and CDR2 is FQGNSA in the germline V gene. V lost 1 base to trimming and J lost 0 bases; unmatched junction nucleotides: 3.

The chain is built from TRBV5-1 and TRBJ2-5; 7 nucleotides agree with TRBD1. This CDR3 comprises 15 residues. Germline V CDR1 and CDR2: SGHRS, YFSETQ. J gave up 5 bases and V 3 bases, and 10 bases lay outside the gene matches. Here the CDR3 DNA reads TGCGCCAGCAGCTCTAGGACAGGCTTTGGGGAGACCCAGTACTTC. This sequence encodes CASSSRTGFGETQYF.

The chain has TRBV7-2 and TRBJ2-7, with 12 bases lining up with TRBD1. V shed 1 base, J shed 3 bases, and the junction held 1 base outside the gene matches. The CDR3 is 15 amino acids. CDR1 and CDR2 (germline): SGHTA, FQGNSA. The CDR3 sequence is CASSLGDRGLYEQYF. Written as DNA, the CDR3 is TGTGCCAGCAGCTTAGGGGACAGGGGGCTCTACGAGCAGTACTTC. The variable domain in full, with the rest retrieved from reference TRBV7-2 and TRBJ2-7, is GAGVSQSPSNKVTEKGKDVELRCDPISGHTALYWYRQSLGQGLEFLIYFQGNSAPDKSGLPSDRFSAERTGGSVSTLTIQRTQQEDSAVYLCASSLGDRGLYEQYFGPGTRLTVT.

V and J are TRBV12-5 and TRBJ1-2, with TRBD1 matching 10 bases. Trimming removed 6 bases from V and 8 bases from J; junction bases left unmatched: 9. Germline V gene sequence: CDR1 LGHNT, CDR2 FRNRAP. The CDR3 runs to 14 residues. The CDR3 reads CASGEGQGFWGYTF. The CDR3 nucleotides read TGTGCTAGTGGCGAGGGACAGGGGTTCTGGGGCTACACCTTC.

The V call is TRBV9, the J call TRBJ1-2; possibly TRBD1 for D (6 bases). Germline V gives CDR1 SGDLS, CDR2 YYNGEE. The ends were cut back, 0 bases at V and 4 bases at J, with 19 bases in the middle. The CDR3 is made up of 17 amino acids. CDR3 sequence (DNA): TGTGCCAGCAGCGTAGATAATAGTGGGGGCAGGTCCTATGGCTACACCTTC. Amino acid sequence: CASSVDNSGGRSYGYTF.

The gene calls are TRBV18 and TRBJ1-1; 10 nucleotides align to TRBD1. CDR1 and CDR2 (germline): KGHSH, LQKENI. The length of the CDR3 is 15 residues. The trim removed 8 bases at V and 1 base at J, leaving 7 bases unmatched. The CDR3 reads CASQKDRGRNTEAFF. The CDR3 nucleotides read TGTGCCAGCCAAAAAGACAGGGGGCGGAACACTGAAGCTTTCTTT.

J is TRBJ1-3 and V is TRBV5-4; D is uncertain. Germline CDR1 is SGHNT and CDR2 is YYREEE (reference sequence). Trimming took 0 bases from V and 2 from J, leaving 6 bases between them. The CDR3 consists of 14 residues. This CDR3 reads CASSLESPGNTIYF. CDR3 DNA: TGTGCCAGCAGCTTGGAAAGCCCTGGAAACACCATATATTTT. Full variable domain (remainder filled in from reference TRBV5-4 and TRBJ1-3): ETGVTQSPTHLIKTRGQQVTLRCSSQSGHNTVSWYQQALGQGPQFIFQYYREEENGRGNFPPRFSGLQFPNYSSELNVNALELDDSALYLCASSLESPGNTIYFGEGSWLTVV.

The chain links TRBV11-2 to TRBJ2-5, with D possibly matching TRBD1 (6 bases). The CDR3 runs to 15 residues. With 0 bases removed from V and 7 bases from J, the gap between germline ends came to 15 bases. Germline V lookup: CDR1 SGHAT, CDR2 FQNNGV. DNA of the CDR3: TGTGCCAGCAGCTTAGATAGGGCAGGGGTTGGGACCCAGTACTTC. It codes for CASSLDRAGVGTQYF.

This chain uses TRBV28 with TRBJ1-5; D may be TRBD1 (6 bases). The ends were cut back, 2 bases at V and 6 bases at J, with 11 bases in the middle. The CDR3 loop spans 14 amino acids. Germline assignment: CDR1 MDHEN and CDR2 SYDVKM. This chain's CDR3 is CASSLRGGGQPQHF. The CDR3 nucleotides are TGTGCCAGCAGTTTAAGGGGAGGGGGTCAGCCCCAGCATTTT.

This chain joins TRBV15 and TRBJ2-3; maybe TRBD1 (5 bases). With 8 bases removed from V and 2 bases from J, the gap between germline ends came to 17 bases. Germline lookup yields CDR1 LNHNV and CDR2 YYDKDF (reference sequence). The CDR3 covers 15 residues. CDR3: CATESQGTDTDTQYF. In DNA, the CDR3 is TGTGCCACCGAATCTCAGGGCACCGACACAGATACGCAGTATTTT.

This chain uses TRBV5-4 with TRBJ2-7, with 7 bases aligning to TRBD1. Trimming removed 3 bases from V and 5 bases from J; junction bases left unmatched: 14. Germline-derived CDR1 and CDR2 are SGHNT and YYREEE (reference sequence). The CDR3 contains 16 residues. DNA of the CDR3: TGTGCCAGCAGCTCCCGGGACAGTGGTCCGGGGCACGAGCAGTACTTC. As protein: CASSSRDSGPGHEQYF.

The chain recombines TRBV5-5 with TRBJ1-2, with 8 bases aligning to TRBD1. This CDR3 is 18 amino acids long. The junction had 15 bases not matched to a gene; V was cut back by 1 base and J by 4 bases. Germline V CDR1 and CDR2: SGHKS, YYEKEE (reference sequence). The chain's CDR3 is CASSLFWGRGLSSYGYTF. CDR3 nucleotide sequence: TGTGCCAGCAGCTTGTTTTGGGGCAGGGGGCTTTCTAGCTATGGCTACACCTTC.

The J gene is TRBJ2-1, the V gene TRBV5-4, with 8 positions matching TRBD2. The germline V gene encodes CDR1 SGHNT and CDR2 YYREEE (reference sequence). Trimming cost V 0 bases and J 4 bases; bases outside gene matches: 6. This CDR3 contains 16 residues. The CDR3 protein is CASSLAGGRRYNEQFF. The CDR3 coding sequence is TGTGCCAGCAGCTTGGCGGGCGGGAGGCGTTACAATGAGCAGTTCTTC.

The rearrangement links TRBV27 to TRBJ2-5; tentatively, D is TRBD1 (6 bases). The V gene lost 5 bases and the J gene lost 4 bases, with 17 bases spanning the gap. In germline, CDR1 is MNHEY, CDR2 SMNVEV (reference sequence). CDR3 size: 15 residues. The CDR3, as DNA: TGTGCCAGCAGTCGCAACTCAGGGGTTGGAGAGACCCAGTACTTC. Translating gives CASSRNSGVGETQYF.

The V call is TRBV19, the J call TRBJ1-1; no firm D call. The CDR3 has 14 amino acids. Between the trimmed V and J ends, which lost 9 bases and 0 bases, there was a span of 14 bases. Germline V lookup: CDR1 LNHDA, CDR2 SQIVND (reference sequence). The CDR3 DNA follows: TGTGCCAGCACCGGCAGGCCCATGAACACTGAAGCTTTCTTT. Its translation is CASTGRPMNTEAFF.

The gene calls are TRBV3-1 (or the pseudogene TRBV3-2) and TRBJ1-2; D is possibly TRBD1 (5 bases). This CDR3 has 15 amino acids. CDR1 and CDR2 from the germline V gene are LGHDT and YNNKEL (reference sequence). The germline V and J ends were trimmed by 1 base and 8 bases, with 17 bases remaining between them. As DNA, the CDR3 is TGTGCCAGCAGCCAAGCCGGGACCGGGAGGGAGGGCTACACCTTC. This gives the protein CASSQAGTGREGYTF.

This chain connects TRBV6-6 to TRBJ1-2; 7 nucleotides agree with TRBD1. The CDR3 has 14 amino acids. Germline V gene sequence: CDR1 MNHNY, CDR2 SVGAGI (reference sequence). V was pared by 6 bases and J by 4 bases, with 8 bases of the junction left unmatched. The DNA of the CDR3 is TGTGCCAGCAGCGAGAAACAGGGGTTCTATGGCTACACCTTC. This encodes CASSEKQGFYGYTF.

The chain joins TRBV7-6 to TRBJ1-3; D possibly corresponds to TRBD1 (5 bases). This CDR3 is 16 amino acids long. Germline CDR1 and CDR2: SGHVS and FNYEAQ. V dropped 4 bases and J dropped 0 bases, with 13 bases sitting between them. The CDR3 nucleotides read TGTGCCAGCAGCTCGTTAAGACAGTTCTCTGGAAACACCATATATTTT. This gives the protein CASSSLRQFSGNTIYF.

The chain employs TRBV3-1 (or the pseudogene TRBV3-2) and TRBJ2-5; 7 bases line up with TRBD2. The CDR3 loop spans 16 amino acids. Per germline, CDR1 LGHDT and CDR2 YNNKEL (reference sequence). The V segment lost 0 bases and the J segment 4 bases; nucleotides outside the gene matches: 8. Here the CDR3 reads CASSQDSGRVGETQYF. The CDR3 DNA is TGTGCCAGCAGCCAAGACTCAGGGAGGGTGGGAGAGACCCAGTACTTC.

The sample holds a few counts of this clone. This chain uses TRBV2 with TRBJ2-1, with a possible D match to TRBD1 (6 bases). Germline V CDR1 and CDR2: SNHLY, FYNNEI. The CDR3 consists of 15 residues. V gave up 5 bases and J gave up 0 bases, with 11 bases separating them. The CDR3 DNA follows: TGTGCCAGCAGTTCAGGGGTGAGCTCCTACAATGAGCAGTTCTTC. Residues: CASSSGVSSYNEQFF.

The chain recombines TRBV19 with TRBJ2-5; 9 bases align to TRBD1. This CDR3 spans 15 amino acids. Trimming removed 5 bases from V and 2 bases from J; junction bases left unmatched: 6. Per germline, CDR1 LNHDA and CDR2 SQIVND (reference sequence). DNA of the CDR3: TGTGCCAGTAGTGGAGGGACAGGGAGACAAGAGACCCAGTACTTC. This codes for CASSGGTGRQETQYF.

The chain carries TRBV11-3 and TRBJ2-7; TRBD2 agrees at 13 bases. V gave up 6 bases and J gave up 2 bases; unmatched junction bases: 4. Germline V gives CDR1 SGHNT, CDR2 YENEEA. The CDR3 extends over 15 amino acids. This CDR3 is CASSRTSGGTYEQYF. The CDR3 coding sequence is TGTGCCAGCAGTCGGACTAGCGGGGGAACCTACGAGCAGTACTTC.

The rearrangement links TRBV5-4 to TRBJ1-1; no definite D call. The CDR3 is 13 residues long. CDR1 is SGHNT and CDR2 is YYREEE in the germline V gene (reference sequence). Trimming cost V 3 bases and J 8 bases, with 14 bases left between them. The CDR3 DNA reads TGTGCCAGCAGCTCAAATTTAATCAGGGAAGCTTTCTTT. Its protein product is CASSSNLIREAFF.

The V call is TRBV6-2 or TRBV6-3, the J call TRBJ2-7; no reliable D call. V was pared by 3 bases and J by 1 base, with 4 bases between. The CDR3 covers 12 residues. The germline CDR1 and CDR2 sequences are MNHEY and SVGEGT. In DNA, the CDR3 is TGTGCCAGCAGTTATTCTTCCTACGAGCAGTACTTC. This gives the protein CASSYSSYEQYF.

The chain carries TRBV7-9 and TRBJ1-1; perhaps TRBD1 as D (5 bases). The CDR3 has 15 amino acids. CDR1 and CDR2 from the germline V gene are SEHNR and FQNEAQ (reference sequence). V was shortened by 5 bases and J by 0 bases, with 13 bases between the two germline ends. The CDR3: CASSQMEGLNTEAFF. Here the CDR3 DNA reads TGTGCCAGCAGCCAGATGGAGGGGCTGAACACTGAAGCTTTCTTT.

This chain uses TRBV12-3 or TRBV12-4 with TRBJ2-5; D unresolved. Trimming took 3 bases from V and 5 from J, leaving 7 bases between them. The CDR3 has 12 amino acids. The DNA of the CDR3 is TGTGCCAGCAGTTTCTCTCGGGAGACCCAGTACTTC. Protein product: CASSFSRETQYF.